This section outlines one T cell receptor beta chain sequence together with its context. Random hexamers primed reverse transcription of roughly 0.5 to 1 ug RNA. TCRdb re-derived calls from the immunoSEQ multiplex PCR reads in MiXCR, one entry per CDR3 protein. This sample has 400,000 to 550,000 distinct CDR3 sequences, with approximately 85% found just once. The sample comes from a study of CD8 T cells in Susac syndrome. Sequencing of TCR beta was performed on blood CD8+ T cells and on blood CD4+ T cells. It was negative isolation that provided the CD8+ and CD4+ T cells, whereas TEMRA cells were enriched by FACS. The receptor's source is a human donor with multiple sclerosis. Sequencing used CD8+ T cells from PBMCs.

As DNA, the CDR3 is TGTGCCAGCAGTTTACGGCGGCCAACCTACGAGCAGTACTTC. Translating gives CASSLRRPTYEQYF. The chain couples TRBV27 to TRBJ2-7; the D is unclear. The V end lost 2 bases, the J end lost 2 bases, and 10 bases lay between the germline ends. The germline V gene has CDR1 MNHEY and CDR2 SMNVEV (reference sequence). This CDR3 has 14 residues.